This T cell receptor beta chain was captured in a study of shared clonotypes between healthy human individuals. With 6 bases removed from V and 3 bases from J, the gap between germline ends came to 11 bases. The CDR3 covers 13 residues. Per the germline V gene, CDR1 is MNHNS and CDR2 is SASEGT. Clones were sequenced by immunoSEQ multiplex PCR, and TCRdb holds only the in-frame ones, with some missing. The sample yields roughly 2.4 million clones, roughly 95% seen once. The specimen sequenced was naive CD4+ T cells sorted from blood. The subset is: CD45RA+ positively selected. The chain is built from TRBV6-1 and TRBJ1-2; a possible D gene is TRBD1 (6 bases). The sequence came from a young man in good health. The CDR3: CASRVRQDYGYTF. As DNA, the CDR3 is TGTGCCAGCAGGGTCAGACAGGACTATGGCTACACCTTC.